This passage covers 31 T cell receptor beta chains from one sample sequenced in a study of blood T cell repertoires in COVID-19. Clones were sequenced by immunoSEQ multiplex PCR, and TCRdb holds only the in-frame ones, with some missing. This sample has roughly 170,000 clones, with under 90% found just once. The sample was PBMCs or T cells enriched from blood (not recorded which). The receptors here all came from a man aged 55 to 70 who had recovered from COVID-19.

J is TRBJ2-7 and V is TRBV7-3, with D possibly being TRBD1 (5 bases). V shed 4 bases and J shed 2 bases, with 12 bases lying between them. This CDR3 region has 14 residues. CDR1 is SGHTA and CDR2 is FQGTGA in the germline V gene. CDR3 in amino acids: CASSSSPGPYEQYF. CDR3 DNA: TGTGCCAGCAGCTCCTCCCCAGGGCCCTACGAGCAGTACTTC. Full variable domain (outside the CDR3, taken from reference TRBV7-3 and TRBJ2-7): GAGVSQTPSNKVTEKGKYVELRCDPISGHTALYWYRQSLGQGPEFLIYFQGTGAADDSGLPNDRFFAVRPEGSVSTLKIQRTERGDSAVYLCASSSSPGPYEQYFGPGTRLTVT.

The V gene is TRBV11-2, the J gene TRBJ2-1, with unresolved D. CDR1 is SGHAT, CDR2 FQNNGV, per germline. The V end lost 5 bases, the J end lost 4 bases, and 6 bases lay between the germline ends. There are 12 residues in the CDR3. CDR3 residues: CASSPPYNEQFF. The CDR3 nucleotides read TGTGCCAGCAGCCCCCCTTACAATGAGCAGTTCTTC. Full variable domain (remainder filled in from reference TRBV11-2 and TRBJ2-1): EAGVAQSPRYKIIEKRQSVAFWCNPISGHATLYWYQQILGQGPKLLIQFQNNGVVDDSQLPKDRFSAERLKGVDSTLKIQPAKLEDSAVYLCASSPPYNEQFFGPGTRLTVL.

The CDR3 spells CASSLAGQGHNEKLFF. The CDR3 DNA reads TGTGCCAGCAGCTTAGCGGGACAGGGTCATAATGAAAAACTGTTTTTT. V and J are TRBV7-9 and TRBJ1-4, with 9 nucleotides matching TRBD1. Germline trimming cut 0 bases from V and 4 bases from J; bases unmatched to any gene: 3. CDR3 length: 16 amino acids. The V gene's germline CDR1 is SEHNR and CDR2 FQNEAQ (reference sequence).

J is TRBJ2-7 and V is TRBV27, with 12 positions matching TRBD2. V shed 6 bases, J shed 5 bases, and the junction held 5 bases outside the gene matches. CDR3 length: 14 amino acids. Germline loops: CDR1 MNHEY, CDR2 SMNVEV (reference sequence). CDR3 sequence reads: CASRLAGGPNEQYF. In nucleotides, the CDR3 is TGTGCCAGCAGACTAGCGGGAGGTCCTAACGAGCAGTACTTC.

V is TRBV9 and J is TRBJ2-3; 10 bases line up with TRBD2. The V segment lost 0 bases and the J segment 6 bases; nucleotides outside the gene matches: 1. The germline gives CDR1 SGDLS, CDR2 YYNGEE. This CDR3 comprises 14 residues. This CDR3 reads CASSVEAGGDTQYF. The DNA of the CDR3 is TGTGCCAGCAGCGTAGAAGCGGGAGGGGATACGCAGTATTTT.

The chain combines TRBV5-6 with TRBJ1-5; D is uncertain. The germline V and J ends were trimmed by 1 base and 3 bases, with 14 bases remaining between them. Germline V lookup: CDR1 SGHDT, CDR2 YYEEEE. The CDR3 is 16 residues long. The CDR3 region is CASSLLFGTANQPQHF. The CDR3 DNA reads as TGTGCCAGCAGCTTGCTTTTTGGCACAGCCAATCAGCCCCAGCATTTT. The whole variable domain, filled in from reference TRBV5-6 and TRBJ1-5, reads DAGVTQSPTHLIKTRGQQVTLRCSPKSGHDTVSWYQQALGQGPQFIFQYYEEEERQRGNFPDRFSGHQFPNYSSELNVNALLLGDSALYLCASSLLFGTANQPQHFGDGTRLSIL.

The rearrangement links TRBV5-6 to TRBJ2-1, with D possibly being TRBD2 (5 bases). This CDR3 comprises 15 residues. Trimming cost V 0 bases and J 7 bases, with 14 bases left between them. CDR1 is SGHDT and CDR2 is YYEEEE in the germline V gene. The CDR3 loop is CASSLGTLRFNEQFF. Here the CDR3 DNA reads TGTGCCAGCAGCTTGGGGACTCTCAGATTTAATGAGCAGTTCTTC.

The gene calls are TRBV9 and TRBJ2-3, with 10 bases matching TRBD2. The CDR3 is made up of 17 amino acids. J was trimmed by 2 bases and V by 1 base; bases with no gene match: 7. Germline V gene data show CDR1 as SGDLS and CDR2 as YYNGEE. The CDR3 region is CASSVLSGGLLTDTQYF. In DNA, the CDR3 is TGTGCCAGCAGCGTACTTAGCGGGGGGTTACTCACAGATACGCAGTATTTT.

This rearrangement joins TRBV5-6 to TRBJ2-7, with TRBD1 identical over 7 bases. Germline V gene sequence: CDR1 SGHDT, CDR2 YYEEEE. The length of the CDR3 is 15 residues. The V gene end was trimmed by 3 bases and the J gene end by 5 bases; junction bases not matched to a gene: 11. The CDR3 region has the DNA TGTGCCAGCAGCTGGGACAGAGCCAAGGTCCACGAGCAGTACTTC. This encodes CASSWDRAKVHEQYF.

V and J are TRBV24-1 and TRBJ2-2; 8 bases agree with TRBD1. The V gene's germline CDR1 is KGHDR and CDR2 SFDVKD. The CDR3 is made up of 16 amino acids. V shed 4 bases and J 6 bases; nucleotides not matched to a gene: 9. This CDR3 is CATSDLGQGTPGELFF. The CDR3 DNA sequence: TGTGCCACCAGTGACCTAGGACAGGGTACCCCCGGGGAGCTGTTTTTT.

The V call is TRBV3-1 (or the pseudogene TRBV3-2), the J call TRBJ2-7; possibly TRBD2 for D (6 bases). Germline lookup yields CDR1 LGHDT and CDR2 YNNKEL (reference sequence). CDR3 length: 16 amino acids. V was cut by 3 bases and J by 0 bases, with 15 bases left in between. The CDR3 DNA reads TGTGCCAGCAGCCAGGGGGTCCGGGGGTCCTCCTACGAGCAGTACTTC. This sequence encodes CASSQGVRGSSYEQYF.

The chain combines TRBV4-1 with TRBJ2-2, with D perhaps matching TRBD1 (5 bases). Germline assignment: CDR1 MGHRA and CDR2 YSYEKL. Trimming took 5 bases from V and 4 from J, leaving 14 bases between them. The CDR3 length is 15 residues. The CDR3 nucleotides read TGCGCCAGCAGCGGACATCCTGTGGGCACCGGGGAGCTGTTTTTT. The encoded protein is CASSGHPVGTGELFF.

The V call is TRBV3-1 (or the pseudogene TRBV3-2), the J call TRBJ2-2; D is unclear. V lost 5 bases to trimming and J lost 5 bases, with 18 bases between them. There are 16 residues in the CDR3. Per the germline V gene, CDR1 is LGHDT and CDR2 is YNNKEL (reference sequence). CDR3 DNA: TGTGCCAGCAGCTCCTGTAATTCAGGCTTGACCGGGGAGCTGTTTTTT. Its translation is CASSSCNSGLTGELFF.

This rearrangement joins TRBV19 to TRBJ1-1; 10 nucleotides agree with TRBD1. V lost 5 bases to trimming and J lost 6 bases; unmatched junction nucleotides: 6. Germline values: CDR1 LNHDA, CDR2 SQIVND (reference sequence). The CDR3 has 14 amino acids. The CDR3, as DNA: TGTGCCAGTAGTGTCCGGGACAGGGGCCCTGAAGCTTTCTTT. Translated: CASSVRDRGPEAFF.

The J gene is TRBJ1-3, the V gene TRBV12-3 or TRBV12-4, with D unclear. V dropped 7 bases and J dropped 9 bases, with 13 bases sitting between them. CDR3 size: 12 residues. The CDR3, as DNA: TGTGCCAGCACCCCTCAGCGAGGCACCATATATTTT. Translated: CASTPQRGTIYF.

The DNA of the CDR3 is TGTGCCAGCACCCCAGGGGGTACAAACACCGGGGAGCTGTTTTTT. It is translated as CASTPGGTNTGELFF. The rearrangement joins TRBV9 to TRBJ2-2; 7 bases fit TRBD1. The J segment lost 2 bases and the V segment lost 6 bases, leaving 7 bases of the junction unmatched. Looked up from germline, CDR1 is SGDLS and CDR2 is YYNGEE. The CDR3 has 15 amino acids.

This sequence joins TRBV28 and TRBJ2-5; D may be TRBD2 (5 bases). There are 13 residues in the CDR3. Per the germline V gene, CDR1 is MDHEN and CDR2 is SYDVKM. Trimming cost V 7 bases and J 0 bases, with 9 bases left between them. The CDR3 nucleotides read TGTGCCAGCACCACTAGAAACCAAGAGACCCAGTACTTC. This codes for CASTTRNQETQYF.

The genes are TRBV7-9 and TRBJ2-1; TRBD2 agrees at 7 bases. J gave up 2 bases and V 5 bases, and 3 bases lay outside the gene matches. The length of the CDR3 is 14 residues. Germline V lookup: CDR1 SEHNR, CDR2 FQNEAQ (reference sequence). CDR3 loop: CASSELAPYNEQFF. The CDR3 nucleotides read TGTGCCAGCAGCGAACTAGCGCCCTACAATGAGCAGTTCTTC.

The rearrangement joins TRBV12-2 to TRBJ1-2; the tabulated D call, TRBD1, remains unverified against the DNA. TRBV12-2 is assigned pseudogene status. This CDR3 is 12 amino acids long. The CDR3 nucleotides read TGTGCAAGTCGCCGGGACAGCTATGGCTACACCTTC. Protein: CASRRDSYGYTF.

This chain joins TRBV28 and TRBJ1-5; D uncertain. Trimming removed 3 bases at V and 4 bases at J, with 7 bases between. The CDR3 extends over 13 amino acids. From germline, CDR1 is MDHEN and CDR2 SYDVKM. The CDR3 sequence is CASSFNQNQPQHF. The CDR3 nucleotides read TGTGCCAGCAGTTTCAATCAGAATCAGCCCCAGCATTTT.

The V call is TRBV28, the J call TRBJ1-5, with 9 bases identical to TRBD1. V was pared by 9 bases and J by 6 bases, with 6 bases of the junction left unmatched. This CDR3 is built from 13 residues. Germline V gene sequence: CDR1 MDHEN, CDR2 SYDVKM. The CDR3 spells CASLTGGGQPQHF. DNA for the CDR3: TGTGCCAGTCTGACAGGGGGGGGTCAGCCCCAGCATTTT.

The chain links TRBV11-2 to TRBJ2-1; TRBD1 might be the D (6 bases). The CDR3 extends over 15 amino acids. In germline, CDR1 is SGHAT, CDR2 FQNNGV. V was cut by 7 bases and J by 0 bases, with 13 bases left in between. CDR3 nucleotides: TGTGCCAGCAACCTATGGGGGCGCTCCTACAATGAGCAGTTCTTC. It codes for CASNLWGRSYNEQFF.

This rearrangement joins TRBV19 to TRBJ1-2, with D unresolved. CDR1 is LNHDA and CDR2 is SQIVND in the germline V gene (reference sequence). CDR3 length: 12 residues. CDR3 loop: CAVRVPRYGYTF. The CDR3 DNA sequence: TGTGCTGTCCGGGTACCCCGCTATGGCTACACCTTC.

This clone has only a few counts. The chain joins TRBV7-9 to TRBJ2-3, with TRBD1 as a possible D gene (5 bases). Between the trimmed V and J ends, which lost 5 bases and 2 bases, there was a span of 20 bases. The CDR3 has 17 amino acids. The germline CDR1 and CDR2 sequences are SEHNR and FQNEAQ (reference sequence). In DNA form, the CDR3 reads TGTGCCAGCAGCCCCACCTCAGGCACAGGCTACACAGATACGCAGTATTTT. Translation: CASSPTSGTGYTDTQYF.

This clone has a single count. The chain combines TRBV19 with TRBJ2-3; tentative D call: TRBD1 (5 bases). The V end was cut by 5 bases, the J end by 2 bases, with 14 bases between. The CDR3 has 15 residues. Germline CDR1 is LNHDA and CDR2 is SQIVND (reference sequence). DNA of the CDR3: TGTGCCAGTAGTCCTTTGGGGCCAAACACAGATACGCAGTATTTT. Its translation is CASSPLGPNTDTQYF.

The chain joins TRBV28 to TRBJ1-5; 10 nucleotides match TRBD1. In germline, CDR1 is MDHEN, CDR2 SYDVKM. There are 15 residues in the CDR3. J gave up 5 bases and V 6 bases, and 7 bases lay outside the gene matches. CDR3 DNA: TGTGCCAGCAGCCGGAGGACAGGGGGGGATCAGCCCCAGCATTTT. Translated, it gives CASSRRTGGDQPQHF.

V is TRBV9 and J is TRBJ2-1; TRBD2 matches 9 bases. The CDR3 length is 16 residues. Germline V gives CDR1 SGDLS, CDR2 YYNGEE. The junction had 11 bases not matched to a gene; V was cut back by 4 bases and J by 6 bases. The CDR3 bases are TGTGCCAGCAGCCCCAGTGGCGGGAGGGCCCTCAATGAGCAGTTCTTC. This translates into CASSPSGGRALNEQFF. The full variable domain, rest sourced from reference TRBV9 and TRBJ2-1, is DSGVTQTPKHLITATGQRVTLRCSPRSGDLSVYWYQQSLDQGLQFLIQYYNGEERAKGNILERFSAQQFPDLHSELNLSSLELGDSALYFCASSPSGGRALNEQFFGPGTRLTVL.

The chain joins TRBV27 to TRBJ2-1; TRBD1 is a possible D gene (7 bases). Trimming took 4 bases from V and 3 from J, leaving 16 bases between them. The CDR3 is 16 residues long. Germline CDR1 and CDR2: MNHEY and SMNVEV (reference sequence). DNA for the CDR3: TGTGCCAGCAGTTCCTACTCAGGGGGAGGCTACAATGAGCAGTTCTTC. Protein product: CASSSYSGGGYNEQFF.

The chain carries TRBV12-3 or TRBV12-4 and TRBJ1-5; TRBD1 matches at 9 bases. V lost 7 bases to trimming and J lost 7 bases; unmatched junction nucleotides: 5. The length of the CDR3 is 13 residues. CDR3 protein: CASTQGARQPQHF. DNA for the CDR3: TGTGCCAGCACACAGGGGGCCAGGCAGCCCCAGCATTTT.

CDR3 sequence (DNA): TGTGCCAGCAGTACCGGGACAGGGGGAACAAACGAGCAGTACTTC. It yields the protein CASSTGTGGTNEQYF. This rearrangement joins TRBV27 to TRBJ2-7; 11 bases fit TRBD1. Germline-derived CDR1 and CDR2 are MNHEY and SMNVEV (reference sequence). The CDR3 totals 15 residues. V lost 5 bases and J lost 5; bases outside the gene matches: 8.

V usage is TRBV6-1 and J usage is TRBJ2-5, with 7 bases identical to TRBD1. This CDR3 region has 16 residues. Trimming took 4 bases from V and 3 from J; bases not matched to a gene: 11. CDR1 and CDR2 (germline): MNHNS, SASEGT. Here the CDR3 reads CASSGDGTAMKETQYF. The CDR3 DNA is TGTGCCAGCAGTGGTGACGGGACAGCGATGAAAGAGACCCAGTACTTC.